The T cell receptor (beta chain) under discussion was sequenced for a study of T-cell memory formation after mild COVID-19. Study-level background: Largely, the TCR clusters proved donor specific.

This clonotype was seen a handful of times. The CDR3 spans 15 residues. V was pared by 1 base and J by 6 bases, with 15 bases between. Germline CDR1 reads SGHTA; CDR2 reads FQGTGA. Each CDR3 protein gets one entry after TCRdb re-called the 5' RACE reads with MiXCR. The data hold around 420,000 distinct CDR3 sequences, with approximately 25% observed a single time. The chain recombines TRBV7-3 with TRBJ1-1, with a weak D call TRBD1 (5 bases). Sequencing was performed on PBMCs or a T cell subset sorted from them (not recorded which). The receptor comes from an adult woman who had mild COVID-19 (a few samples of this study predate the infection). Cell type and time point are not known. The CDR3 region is CASSLMGAVGAEAFF. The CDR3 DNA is TGTGCCAGCAGCTTAATGGGAGCGGTGGGGGCTGAAGCTTTCTTT.